The 32 T cell receptor beta chains reported below all come from one sample, sequenced in a study of cytomegalovirus exposure and HLA in healthy donors. The PCR used 60 Vbeta and 13 Jbeta primers. Using immunoSEQ multiplex PCR, the repertoire was profiled, and TCRdb retains in-frame clones only, with some absent. The table includes under 200,000 clones, roughly 13% detected once. Sequenced: PBMCs. These receptors came from a man between 45 and 60 years old in good health and CMV-seropositive.

This clone came up a few times. The gene calls are TRBV6-4 and TRBJ1-6; D may be TRBD1 (6 bases). Per germline, CDR1 MRHNA and CDR2 SNTAGT. This CDR3 comprises 18 residues. V lost 5 bases, J lost 5 bases, and 22 bases lay in between. The CDR3: CASSQLPLTGHDNSPLHF. The CDR3 nucleotides read TGTGCCAGCAGTCAACTTCCCCTTACGGGACATGATAATTCACCCCTCCACTTT.

This chain joins TRBV12-5 and TRBJ1-3; the match to TRBD1 covers 8 bases. V dropped 1 base and J dropped 2; count of bases not matched to a gene: 1. CDR3 size: 15 residues. Germline V gives CDR1 LGHNT, CDR2 FRNRAP. The CDR3 reads CASGLATGAGNTIYF. DNA for the CDR3: TGTGCTAGTGGTTTGGCGACAGGGGCTGGAAACACCATATATTTT.

This chain connects TRBV13 to TRBJ2-3; D may be TRBD1 (6 bases). From germline, CDR1 is PRHDT and CDR2 FYEKMQ (reference sequence). V lost 1 base, J lost 9 bases, and 8 bases lay in between. CDR3 length: 12 amino acids. This CDR3 reads CASSLDRETQYF. CDR3 nucleotide sequence: TGTGCCAGCAGCTTAGACAGGGAAACGCAGTATTTT.

This clone was counted between two and nine times. The V gene is TRBV7-2, the J gene TRBJ1-1; 7 bases fit TRBD1. CDR1 and CDR2 from the germline V gene are SGHTA and FQGNSA. Trimming took 5 bases from V and 1 from J; bases not matched to a gene: 4. CDR3 size: 14 residues. The CDR3 nucleotides are TGTGCCAGCAGCAAAACAGGGGCGAACACTGAAGCTTTCTTT. Translating it yields CASSKTGANTEAFF. Looking up the rest from reference TRBV7-2 and TRBJ1-1 gives the full variable domain: GAGVSQSPSNKVTEKGKDVELRCDPISGHTALYWYRQSLGQGLEFLIYFQGNSAPDKSGLPSDRFSAERTGGSVSTLTIQRTQQEDSAVYLCASSKTGANTEAFFGQGTRLTVV.

J is TRBJ2-3 and V is TRBV27; D possibly corresponds to TRBD1 (6 bases). There are 13 residues in the CDR3. Germline values: CDR1 MNHEY, CDR2 SMNVEV (reference sequence). The ends were cut back, 6 bases at V and 0 bases at J, with 7 bases in the middle. The CDR3: CASRRGSTDTQYF. CDR3 in DNA: TGTGCCAGCAGAAGGGGGAGCACAGATACGCAGTATTTT.

This clone was counted only a few times. The genes are TRBV9 and TRBJ1-2; 7 nucleotides match TRBD1. V lost 2 bases, J lost 4 bases, and 2 bases stayed unmatched. The CDR3 loop spans 13 amino acids. From germline, CDR1 is SGDLS and CDR2 YYNGEE. The CDR3 loop is CASSVGTAYGYTF. The CDR3 region has the DNA TGTGCCAGCAGCGTTGGGACAGCCTATGGCTACACCTTC.

The chain uses TRBV5-1 and TRBJ1-1, with unresolved D. V gave up 2 bases and J gave up 4 bases, with 6 bases separating them. This CDR3 is 12 amino acids long. Germline CDR1 reads SGHRS; CDR2 reads YFSETQ. CDR3 DNA sequence: TGCGCCAGCAGCTTAACAGCCACTGAAGCTTTCTTT. Its protein product is CASSLTATEAFF.

This clone was observed many times. This chain links TRBV10-3 with TRBJ2-3, with D possibly matching TRBD1 (6 bases). The V end was cut by 7 bases, the J end by 0 bases, with 8 bases between. Germline V gene data show CDR1 as ENHRY and CDR2 as SYGVKD. CDR3 size: 13 residues. The CDR3 loop is CAIKDSSTDTQYF. CDR3 DNA: TGTGCCATCAAGGACAGTAGCACAGATACGCAGTATTTT.

The CDR3 protein is CASSWSGGAGYTF. In nucleotides, the CDR3 is TGTGCCAGCTCCTGGTCAGGGGGCGCAGGCTACACCTTC. J is TRBJ1-2 and V is TRBV25-1; 8 positions match TRBD1. The V gene end was trimmed by 8 bases and the J gene end by 8 bases; junction bases not matched to a gene: 10. The CDR3 is 13 residues long. Germline V CDR1 and CDR2: MGHDK, SYGVNS.

This chain links TRBV5-1 with TRBJ2-1; TRBD2 matches at 10 bases. This CDR3 has 17 residues. Germline values: CDR1 SGHRS, CDR2 YFSETQ. J gave up 5 bases and V 4 bases, and 12 bases lay outside the gene matches. CDR3 loop: CASSPGFGTSVNNEQFF. Here the CDR3 DNA reads TGCGCCAGCAGCCCCGGGTTTGGGACTAGCGTCAACAATGAGCAGTTCTTC.

In DNA form, the CDR3 reads TGTGCCAGCAGCCCTATACGGACTCCTGAAGCTTTCTTT. It encodes CASSPIRTPEAFF. The genes are TRBV5-6 and TRBJ1-1; D not certain. CDR1 and CDR2 (germline): SGHDT, YYEEEE. The CDR3 sequence is 13 residues long. The V end lost 4 bases, the J end lost 6 bases, and 13 bases lay between the germline ends.

The chain employs TRBV6-1 and TRBJ1-1, with 7 positions matching TRBD1. CDR3 size: 13 residues. J lost 4 bases, V lost 5 bases, and 4 bases had no gene match. CDR1 MNHNS and CDR2 SASEGT come from the germline V gene. The DNA for the CDR3 is TGTGCCAGCAGTTTAGCAGGGGGCACTGAAGCTTTCTTT. It encodes CASSLAGGTEAFF.

This clone occurred many times. The V gene is TRBV27, the J gene TRBJ1-3; D is ambiguous. Germline V CDR1 and CDR2: MNHEY, SMNVEV (reference sequence). The CDR3 spans 16 residues. The germline V and J ends were trimmed by 0 bases and 0 bases, with 9 bases remaining between them. The CDR3 spells CASSLSFAVSGNTIYF. CDR3 coding DNA: TGTGCCAGCAGTTTATCGTTCGCAGTCTCTGGAAACACCATATATTTT.

This clone has more than one count but fewer than ten. The rearrangement links TRBV7-6 to TRBJ1-1; possibly TRBD1 for D (5 bases). The V gene lost 1 base and the J gene lost 5 bases, with 14 bases spanning the gap. This CDR3 has 15 residues. Germline CDR1 is SGHVS and CDR2 is FNYEAQ. CDR3 nucleotide sequence: TGTGCCAGCAGCTTAGTAGGAAAGGGGAATACTGAAGCTTTCTTT. Amino acids: CASSLVGKGNTEAFF. The complete variable domain, with remaining parts taken from reference TRBV7-6 and TRBJ1-1, reads GAGVSQSPRYKVTKRGQDVALRCDPISGHVSLYWYRQALGQGPEFLTYFNYEAQQDKSGLPNDRFSAERPEGSISTLTIQRTEQRDSAMYRCASSLVGKGNTEAFFGQGTRLTVV.

The chain is built from TRBV5-1 and TRBJ2-2; D is uncertain. The germline V gene has CDR1 SGHRS and CDR2 YFSETQ. The CDR3 extends over 14 amino acids. V dropped 5 bases and J dropped 2 bases, with 10 bases sitting between them. The CDR3 DNA reads TGCGCCAGCAGAGCCCAGGTTAACACCGGGGAGCTGTTTTTT. Protein product: CASRAQVNTGELFF. Using reference TRBV5-1 and TRBJ2-2 for the parts outside the CDR3, the full variable domain is KAGVTQTPRYLIKTRGQQVTLSCSPISGHRSVSWYQQTPGQGLQFLFEYFSETQRNKGNFPGRFSGRQFSNSRSEMNVSTLELGDSALYLCASRAQVNTGELFFGEGSRLTVL.

Comment on this clone: The sample carries other DNA sequences with the same CDR3. The chain combines TRBV6-5 with TRBJ2-2; a possible D gene is TRBD1 (5 bases). The CDR3 extends over 15 amino acids. With 0 bases removed from V and 4 bases from J, the gap between germline ends came to 9 bases. Germline CDR1 is MNHEY and CDR2 is SVGAGI. This CDR3 reads CASSYSRTPTGELFF. CDR3 DNA sequence: TGTGCCAGCAGTTACTCGAGGACACCCACCGGGGAGCTGTTTTTT.

This clone was observed a few times. This chain connects TRBV11-1 to TRBJ1-1; 8 bases are a match to TRBD1. Germline-derived CDR1 and CDR2 are SGHAT and FQDESV (reference sequence). V was pared by 5 bases and J by 8 bases, with 4 bases of the junction left unmatched. The CDR3 contains 12 residues. CDR3 in amino acids: CASSHRQGEAFF. The CDR3 DNA reads as TGTGCCAGCAGCCACAGACAGGGGGAAGCTTTCTTT.

This chain joins TRBV11-2 and TRBJ2-4; TRBD1 is a possible D gene (6 bases). This CDR3 is 15 amino acids long. V was trimmed by 6 bases and J by 0 bases, leaving 12 bases between them. Per germline, CDR1 SGHAT and CDR2 FQNNGV. CDR3 bases: TGTGCCAGCAGGAGCTGGGGGCGAGCCAAAAACATTCAGTACTTC. It is translated as CASRSWGRAKNIQYF.

The rearrangement uses TRBV28 and TRBJ1-2; no clear D. Trimming stripped 6 bases from V and 1 base from J, with 12 bases between. The CDR3 covers 14 residues. Germline V gives CDR1 MDHEN, CDR2 SYDVKM. CDR3 protein: CASRDGLINYGYTF. Written as DNA, the CDR3 is TGTGCCAGCAGGGATGGACTGATTAACTATGGCTACACCTTC.

This clone was detected a few times. V gene TRBV30 combines with J gene TRBJ2-7; 10 nucleotides agree with TRBD1. The germline CDR1 and CDR2 sequences are GTSNPN and SVGIG (reference sequence). J was trimmed by 11 bases and V by 5 bases; bases with no gene match: 9. CDR3 length equals 12 residues. CDR3 sequence (DNA): TGTGCCTGGTCTCCCTCGGGGACAGGGGAGTACTTC. This sequence encodes CAWSPSGTGEYF.

The J gene is TRBJ1-6, the V gene TRBV7-9, with 8 bases identical to TRBD1. The CDR3 length is 15 residues. Germline assignment: CDR1 SEHNR and CDR2 FQNEAQ (reference sequence). With V trimmed by 2 bases and J by 8 bases, 5 bases remained unmatched. The CDR3 region is CASSLSRGQYSPLHF. DNA of the CDR3: TGTGCCAGCAGCTTATCCAGGGGGCAGTATTCACCCCTCCACTTT.

The chain employs TRBV6-5 and TRBJ2-7; TRBD1 might be the D (6 bases). Germline V lookup: CDR1 MNHEY, CDR2 SVGAGI. Deletions cut 6 bases from V and 2 bases from J, with 14 bases between. This CDR3 region has 14 residues. The CDR3 nucleotides read TGTGCCAGCAGGTCTTTACAGGGTCCCTACGAGCAGTACTTC. The encoded protein is CASRSLQGPYEQYF.

The chain has TRBV29-1 and TRBJ1-2; tentatively, D is TRBD1 (6 bases). Trimming removed 1 base at V and 3 bases at J, with 6 bases between. Germline V CDR1 and CDR2: SQVTM, ANQGSEA. The CDR3 is 12 residues long. In DNA, the CDR3 is TGCAGCGTTGAAGCAGGGGACTATGGCTACACCTTC. This sequence encodes CSVEAGDYGYTF. The full variable domain, rest sourced from reference TRBV29-1 and TRBJ1-2, is SAVISQKPSRDICQRGTSLTIQCQVDSQVTMMFWYRQQPGQSLTLIATANQGSEATYESGFVIDKFPISRPNLTFSTLTVSNMSPEDSSIYLCSVEAGDYGYTFGSGTRLTVV.

This clone occurred a few times. This sequence joins TRBV18 and TRBJ1-6; a possible D gene is TRBD1 (5 bases). Deletions cut 1 base from V and 6 bases from J, with 13 bases between. This CDR3 has 16 amino acids. Germline CDR1 and CDR2: KGHSH and LQKENI. In nucleotides, the CDR3 is TGTGCCAGCTCACCACTAAAAGGACAATCTAATTCACCCCTCCACTTT. Protein sequence: CASSPLKGQSNSPLHF.

CDR3 region: CASSWDREETQYF. The CDR3 DNA is TGTGCCAGCAGCTGGGACAGGGAAGAGACCCAGTACTTC. The chain joins TRBV5-4 to TRBJ2-5; TRBD1 matches at 9 bases. The CDR3 runs to 13 residues. Germline loops: CDR1 SGHNT, CDR2 YYREEE (reference sequence). The trim removed 3 bases at V and 3 bases at J, leaving 0 bases unmatched.

The chain couples TRBV6-1 to TRBJ2-3, with no clear D. Deletions cut 6 bases from V and 0 bases from J, with 10 bases between. This CDR3 has 14 residues. The germline V gene encodes CDR1 MNHNS and CDR2 SASEGT. The CDR3 region has the DNA TGTGCCAGCAGGGTAGACTCTAGCACAGATACGCAGTATTTT. As protein: CASRVDSSTDTQYF.

This clone has more than one count but fewer than ten. The rearrangement links TRBV18 to TRBJ1-2; D may be TRBD1 (5 bases). The V and J ends lost 5 bases and 4 bases respectively, with 17 bases between them. The CDR3 sequence is 15 residues long. Germline values: CDR1 KGHSH, CDR2 LQKENI. The DNA of the CDR3 is TGTGCCAGCTCAGCGGGACTCTGGGGCGGCTATGGCTACACCTTC. Translating gives CASSAGLWGGYGYTF.

This clone occurred a few times. The chain recombines TRBV7-2 with TRBJ2-2; D perhaps matches TRBD1 (6 bases). Trimming took off 5 bases at V and 7 bases at J, with 17 bases between the two ends. Germline CDR1 SGHTA, CDR2 FQGNSA. The CDR3 is 15 amino acids. The CDR3 sequence: CASSGDIGSVGELFF. The CDR3 DNA reads as TGTGCCAGCAGCGGGGACATAGGGAGCGTCGGGGAGCTGTTTTTT.

This clone was observed a handful of times. The chain carries TRBV5-4 and TRBJ1-6; 7 bases map to TRBD1. The CDR3 runs to 13 residues. Germline CDR1 is SGHNT and CDR2 is YYREEE (reference sequence). V gave up 1 base and J gave up 9 bases; unmatched junction bases: 1. The CDR3 region is CASSLSGGSPLHF. CDR3 nucleotide sequence: TGTGCCAGCAGCTTGTCAGGGGGTTCACCCCTCCACTTT.

This clone showed up just a few times. V is TRBV11-3 and J is TRBJ1-4; 8 bases are a match to TRBD1. CDR3 length: 14 amino acids. The V gene end was trimmed by 1 base and the J gene end by 10 bases; junction bases not matched to a gene: 5. The germline V gene encodes CDR1 SGHNT and CDR2 YENEEA. CDR3 sequence: CASSLGQGARKLFF. CDR3 bases: TGTGCCAGCAGCTTAGGGCAGGGGGCCAGAAAACTGTTTTTT.

This chain joins TRBV15 and TRBJ2-7; perhaps TRBD2 as D (5 bases). The CDR3 length is 14 residues. Looked up from germline, CDR1 is LNHNV and CDR2 is YYDKDF (reference sequence). With 1 base removed from V and 0 bases from J, the gap between germline ends came to 7 bases. Here the CDR3 reads CATSRVGNSYEQYF. The CDR3 DNA is TGTGCCACCAGCAGAGTCGGGAACTCCTACGAGCAGTACTTC. Combining the CDR3 with reference TRBV15 and TRBJ2-7 gives the whole variable domain DAMVIQNPRYQVTQFGKPVTLSCSQTLNHNVMYWYQQKSSQAPKLLFHYYDKDFNNEADTPDNFQSRRPNTSFCFLDIRSPGLGDTAMYLCATSRVGNSYEQYFGPGTRLTVT.

This clone was recorded a few times. V is TRBV30 and J is TRBJ2-7, with 8 bases that match TRBD1. The V gene end was trimmed by 0 bases and the J gene end by 0 bases; junction bases not matched to a gene: 1. Germline V gives CDR1 GTSNPN, CDR2 SVGIG (reference sequence). The CDR3 is 14 amino acids. This CDR3 reads CAWSVGQGSYEQYF. In DNA, the CDR3 is TGTGCCTGGAGTGTAGGACAGGGCTCCTACGAGCAGTACTTC.